One and the same sample provided the 20 T cell receptor beta chains below, sequenced in a study of Tregs in tolerant kidney transplant recipients. Profiling relied on immunoSEQ multiplex PCR, and the TCRdb table lists in-frame clones only, not all of them. The data contain about 240,000 clones, 80% to 85% of them singletons. The sequenced sample consisted of CD4+ T cells from blood. The receptors stem from a human donor in good health.

The chain couples TRBV30 to TRBJ1-2; 7 bases agree with TRBD1. The junction had 8 bases not matched to a gene; V was cut back by 3 bases and J by 4 bases. CDR3 size: 14 residues. Germline V lookup: CDR1 GTSNPN, CDR2 SVGIG (reference sequence). The chain's CDR3 is CAWSQGGLGYGYTF. The DNA for the CDR3 is TGTGCCTGGAGCCAGGGGGGGCTTGGCTATGGCTACACCTTC.

V gene TRBV6-1 combines with J gene TRBJ2-7; D ambiguous. Germline assignment: CDR1 MNHNS and CDR2 SASEGT. Between the trimmed V and J ends, which lost 6 bases and 0 bases, there was a span of 24 bases. This CDR3 comprises 18 residues. In nucleotides, the CDR3 is TGTGCCAGCAGGGAAAACGAGTCGACCGATTACCGCTCCTACGAGCAGTACTTC. Translation gives CASRENESTDYRSYEQYF.

V is TRBV29-1 and J is TRBJ2-7, with 10 bases fitting TRBD2. There are 15 residues in the CDR3. J was trimmed by 0 bases and V by 2 bases; bases with no gene match: 4. Germline lookup yields CDR1 SQVTM and CDR2 ANQGSEA. CDR3 sequence: CSVERRTSGSYEQYF. The CDR3 DNA reads as TGCAGCGTTGAACGAAGGACTAGCGGCTCCTACGAGCAGTACTTC.

This clone was found once. The chain uses TRBV7-3 and TRBJ2-1; D unclear. The V end lost 1 base, the J end lost 6 bases, and 4 bases lay between the germline ends. The CDR3 spans 12 residues. The germline gives CDR1 SGHTA, CDR2 FQGTGA. The CDR3 sequence is CASSLMANEQFF. The CDR3 region has the DNA TGTGCCAGCAGCTTAATGGCCAATGAGCAGTTCTTC.

The CDR3 nucleotides read TGTGCCAGCAGCCAATCCCGTATGAACACTGAAGCTTTCTTT. Amino acid sequence: CASSQSRMNTEAFF. The chain employs TRBV16 and TRBJ1-1, with D unclear. Germline V gives CDR1 KGHSY, CDR2 FQNENV. The length of the CDR3 is 14 residues. The V end was cut by 0 bases, the J end by 0 bases, with 5 bases between.

The chain has TRBV2 and TRBJ2-5; 9 positions match TRBD2. Germline values: CDR1 SNHLY, CDR2 FYNNEI. Trimming took 6 bases from V and 3 from J; bases not matched to a gene: 5. This CDR3 comprises 14 residues. The CDR3, as DNA: TGTGCCAGCAGACCCCGGACTAGCGAAGAGACCCAGTACTTC. Translated, it gives CASRPRTSEETQYF. Looking up the rest from reference TRBV2 and TRBJ2-5 gives the full variable domain: EPEVTQTPSHQVTQMGQEVILRCVPISNHLYFYWYRQILGQKVEFLVSFYNNEISEKSEIFDDQFSVERPDGSNFTLKIRSTKLEDSAMYFCASRPRTSEETQYFGPGTRLLVL.

For the CDR3, the DNA is TGTGCCAGCAGTCCAGACAGACATGGCTACACCTTC. Residues: CASSPDRHGYTF. The V call is TRBV6-5, the J call TRBJ1-2; possible D gene TRBD1, 5 bases. Germline CDR1 MNHEY, CDR2 SVGAGI. The CDR3 sequence is 12 residues long. The V gene lost 5 bases and the J gene lost 6 bases, with 10 bases spanning the gap.

The chain uses TRBV10-3 and TRBJ2-5; D unclear. Matching the DNA end better, TRBJ2-7 makes the J call doubtful. The germline V gene has CDR1 ENHRY and CDR2 SYGVKD. The length of the CDR3 is 12 residues. As DNA, the CDR3 is TGTGCCATCAGTGGTACCGGCTACGAGCAGTACTTC. Encoded protein: CAISGTGYEQYF.

V gene TRBV14 combines with J gene TRBJ2-3; 8 bases align to TRBD2. The ends lost 3 bases at V and 5 bases at J; junction bases unmatched: 10. The CDR3 runs to 16 residues. Looked up from germline, CDR1 is SGHDN and CDR2 is FVKESK. CDR3 in DNA: TGTGCCAGCAGCCATGCCCCGGGGGGGCCGGGAGATACGCAGTATTTT. It is translated as CASSHAPGGPGDTQYF.

The J gene is TRBJ1-1, the V gene TRBV11-2; 11 positions match TRBD1. V trimming: 5 bases; J trimming: 3 bases; junction bases outside the gene matches: 8. CDR3 length: 16 residues. Germline assignment: CDR1 SGHAT and CDR2 FQNNGV. CDR3 loop: CASSPVRTGGHTEAFF. Written as DNA, the CDR3 is TGTGCCAGCAGCCCGGTAAGGACAGGGGGCCACACTGAAGCTTTCTTT. Variable domain in full (rest from reference TRBV11-2 and TRBJ1-1): EAGVAQSPRYKIIEKRQSVAFWCNPISGHATLYWYQQILGQGPKLLIQFQNNGVVDDSQLPKDRFSAERLKGVDSTLKIQPAKLEDSAVYLCASSPVRTGGHTEAFFGQGTRLTVV.

The chain has TRBV7-9 and TRBJ1-4; 9 positions agree with TRBD1. V lost 3 bases, J lost 5 bases, and 1 base stayed unmatched. Germline V gene lookup returns CDR1 SEHNR and CDR2 FQNEAQ (reference sequence). CDR3 length equals 14 residues. CDR3 coding DNA: TGTGCCAGCAGCTTCGGACAGGGGAATGAAAAACTGTTTTTT. This codes for CASSFGQGNEKLFF.

The chain carries TRBV7-9 and TRBJ2-7; maybe TRBD2 (5 bases). The CDR3 extends over 16 amino acids. V was trimmed by 1 base and J by 2 bases, leaving 15 bases between them. The germline V gene encodes CDR1 SEHNR and CDR2 FQNEAQ (reference sequence). The CDR3 DNA reads as TGTGCCAGCAGCTTAGGGATTGGACGGGGAGCCTACGAGCAGTACTTC. This encodes CASSLGIGRGAYEQYF.

CDR3 residues: CASRPTRGMNTEAFF. The CDR3, as DNA: TGTGCCAGCAGACCTACCCGGGGGATGAACACTGAAGCTTTCTTT. This rearrangement joins TRBV6-5 to TRBJ1-1, with D possibly matching TRBD1 (5 bases). Germline V CDR1 and CDR2: MNHEY, SVGAGI. The CDR3 sequence is 15 residues long. V was cut by 6 bases and J by 0 bases, with 14 bases left in between.

The chain employs TRBV13 and TRBJ2-7; 15 positions agree with TRBD2. The V and J ends lost 5 bases and 0 bases, in that order; junction bases with no gene match: 5. This CDR3 has 17 residues. Germline V gene lookup returns CDR1 PRHDT and CDR2 FYEKMQ (reference sequence). CDR3 bases: TGTGCCAGCAGCGCCGGGACTAGCGGGAGGAGCTCCTACGAGCAGTACTTC. It translates to CASSAGTSGRSSYEQYF.

The rearrangement uses TRBV30 and TRBJ2-7, with D uncertain. The V end was cut by 0 bases, the J end by 4 bases, with 19 bases between. CDR1 is GTSNPN and CDR2 is SVGIG in the germline V gene (reference sequence). This CDR3 comprises 16 residues. The CDR3 coding sequence is TGTGCCTGGAGTGTAACCCTCGCGTTCGGAAAGTACGAGCAGTACTTC. It translates to CAWSVTLAFGKYEQYF.

The chain uses TRBV6-6 and TRBJ1-4; 7 positions match TRBD1. J lost 16 bases, V lost 3 bases, and 8 bases had no gene match. The germline gives CDR1 MNHNY, CDR2 SVGAGI (reference sequence). This CDR3 region has 12 residues. The CDR3 is CASSYVDSGGFF. CDR3 coding DNA: TGTGCCAGCAGTTATGTTGATTCAGGGGGGTTTTTT.

The chain carries TRBV4-1 and TRBJ1-3, with D perhaps matching TRBD1 (5 bases). CDR3 length: 17 amino acids. Germline V gene data show CDR1 as MGHRA and CDR2 as YSYEKL. V lost 1 base and J 1 base, leaving 14 bases between the germline ends. The CDR3 loop reads CASSQASGTVSGNTIYF. CDR3 bases: TGCGCCAGCAGCCAAGCCTCCGGGACGGTATCTGGAAACACCATATATTTT.

V usage is TRBV19 and J usage is TRBJ2-1; 11 bases are a match to TRBD2. Losses at the gene ends were 0 bases for V and 10 bases for J; bases not matched to a gene: 5. CDR1 LNHDA and CDR2 SQIVND come from the germline V gene (reference sequence). The CDR3 extends over 15 amino acids. CDR3 loop: CASSIDSGGAWEQFF. CDR3 in DNA: TGTGCCAGTAGTATAGATAGCGGGGGGGCCTGGGAGCAGTTCTTC.

V and J are TRBV9 and TRBJ1-5, with D maybe TRBD1 (5 bases). The CDR3 consists of 18 residues. CDR1 SGDLS and CDR2 YYNGEE come from the germline V gene. V shed 4 bases and J shed 2 bases, with 22 bases lying between them. For the CDR3, the DNA is TGTGCCAGCAGCCCAAGTAGCTTGAGAGGGGATCGCAATCAGCCCCAGCATTTT. Its protein is CASSPSSLRGDRNQPQHF.

The chain carries TRBV11-3 and TRBJ1-1; D is possibly TRBD1 (5 bases). Germline CDR1 is SGHNT and CDR2 is YENEEA. There are 14 residues in the CDR3. V lost 2 bases to trimming and J lost 6 bases, with 13 bases between them. This CDR3 reads CASSLNQGSAEAFF. As DNA, the CDR3 is TGTGCCAGCAGCTTAAATCAGGGTAGCGCTGAAGCTTTCTTT.